This is a list of T cell receptor beta chains from one sample in a study of CD8 T cells in Susac syndrome. TCRdb re-called the immunoSEQ multiplex PCR reads through MiXCR, storing one row per CDR3 protein. The sample shows some 110,000 distinct CDR3 sequences, 85% to 95% of them seen only once. Sample: CD4+ T cells from PBMCs. The receptors were gathered from a human donor with multiple sclerosis. Both conserved end residues are part of each CDR3. Each record gives: V gene, clone size, D gene, J gene, CDR3 DNA, CDR3 protein. The D gene is left open where the match is weak. Clone size is not always given. Where it is, it says once, few, many or a class for expanded clones.

TRBV18	-	TRBD1	TRBJ2-2	TGTGCCAGCTCACCGTCCGGACAGGGGGATTTCACCGGGGAGCTGTTTTTT	CASSPSGQGDFTGELFF
TRBV7-2	-	-	TRBJ2-1	TGTGCCAGCAGCTTAGGCAGGTACAATGAGCAGTTCTTC	CASSLGRYNEQFF
TRBV28	-	-	TRBJ2-7	TGTGCCACCCAACAACAGGGGCGGGGTTACGAGCAGTACTTC	CATQQQGRGYEQYF
TRBV2	-	TRBD1	TRBJ2-7	TGTGCCAGCAGTGTCAGGGACAGGGACGAGCAGTACTTC	CASSVRDRDEQYF
TRBV2	-	-	TRBJ2-7	TGTGCCAGCAGTGGGGAGGCATCCCAGTACTTC	CASSGEASQYF
TRBV7-8	once	-	TRBJ1-3	TGTGCCAGCAGCTTAGGGGAAAGGGGAAACACCATATATTTT	CASSLGERGNTIYF
TRBV7-2	-	-	TRBJ1-2	TGTGCCAGCAGCCTGTGGGACGGACCCTATGGCTACACCTTC	CASSLWDGPYGYTF
TRBV12-3/TRBV12-4	-	-	TRBJ1-3	TGTGCCAGCAGCCCGGCCGACGCTGGAAACACCATATATTTT	CASSPADAGNTIYF
TRBV7-3	-	TRBD1	TRBJ2-5	TGTGCCAGCAGCGCAACAGGGGGCCGGGAGACCCAGTACTTC	CASSATGGRETQYF
TRBV7-2	-	-	TRBJ1-6	TGTGCCAGCAGCCCGATCAATGGAGGGGATTCACCCCTCCACTTT	CASSPINGGDSPLHF
TRBV27	-	TRBD2	TRBJ2-3	TGTGCCAGCAGTTCCCGTACAGGGAGTAACATCCAAGAACTAGCGGGGAGGACAGATACGCAGTATTTT	CASSSRTGSNIQELAGRTDTQYF
TRBV29-1	-	-	TRBJ1-1	TGCAGCGTTGGGGCCGTCGAAGCTTTCTTT	CSVGAVEAFF
TRBV2	-	-	TRBJ2-2	TGTGCCAGCAGTGAAGACGGCAGAAACACCGGGGAGCTGTTTTTT	CASSEDGRNTGELFF
TRBV7-9	-	TRBD1	TRBJ1-4	TGTGCCAGCAGCCAAAGCTCGGGACAGGATGAAAAACTGTTTTTT	CASSQSSGQDEKLFF
TRBV5-4	-	-	TRBJ1-1	TGTGCCAGCAGCCGGGAACGGGGAACTGAAGCTTTCTTT	CASSRERGTEAFF
TRBV6-1	-	-	TRBJ2-2	TGTGCCAGCAGCGGGACGCCGAACACCGGGGAGCTGTTTTTT	CASSGTPNTGELFF
TRBV12-3/TRBV12-4	-	-	TRBJ1-1	TGTGCCAGCAGCCCTGAGACCGAAAAAGCTTTCTTT	CASSPETEKAFF
TRBV18	once	-	TRBJ1-4	TGTGCCAGCTCACCCGTATCAGGCGCAACTAATGAAAAACTGTTTTTT	CASSPVSGATNEKLFF
TRBV6-5	-	-	TRBJ1-3	TGTGCCAGCAGTTACGGTCTAGGACAGAGCTCTGGAAACACCATATATTTT	CASSYGLGQSSGNTIYF
TRBV28	-	-	TRBJ2-5	TGTGCCAGCAGTGGGGCACCGCTCCAAGAGACCCAGTACTTC	CASSGAPLQETQYF
TRBV15	-	-	TRBJ1-3	TGTGCCACCAGCAGACAGGGCCACTCTGGAAACACCATATATTTT	CATSRQGHSGNTIYF
TRBV2	-	TRBD1	TRBJ1-1	TGTGCCAGCAGTTCCCACAGGGGTGAGAACACTGAAGCTTTCTTT	CASSSHRGENTEAFF
TRBV7-2	once	-	TRBJ2-1	TGTGCCAGCAGCTTAGGAGGTTACAGCTCCTACAATGAGCAGTTCTTC	CASSLGGYSSYNEQFF
TRBV7-8	-	-	TRBJ1-1	TGTGCCAGCAGCTTCCGGGACGGCGTAACTGCCTTT	CASSFRDGVTAF
TRBV18	-	TRBD2	TRBJ2-1	TGTGCCAGCTCACCACTAGCGGGGGGTACTGAGCAGTTCTTC	CASSPLAGGTEQFF
TRBV7-3	-	-	TRBJ1-1	TGTGCCAGCAGCCCCTCCCCACAGAAGAACACTGAAGCTTTCTTT	CASSPSPQKNTEAFF